The 23 T cell receptor beta chains listed next were all sequenced from one sample in a study of shared clonotypes between healthy human individuals. Assay used: immunoSEQ multiplex PCR; TCRdb lists only in-frame clones, some missing. The sample has roughly 2.4 million clones, 90% to 96% seen once. The specimen sequenced was naive CD4+ T cells sorted from blood. Subset specified: CD45RA+ positively selected. The source of these receptors is a man aged 18 to 30 in good health.

V is TRBV28 and J is TRBJ2-1; D unclear. The V end was cut by 2 bases, the J end by 0 bases, with 8 bases between. The CDR3 contains 15 residues. From germline, CDR1 is MDHEN and CDR2 SYDVKM. Here the CDR3 reads CASSLRQSSYNEQFF. The CDR3 coding sequence is TGTGCCAGCAGTTTACGGCAGAGCTCCTACAATGAGCAGTTCTTC. Supplemented by reference TRBV28 and TRBJ2-1, the full variable domain reads DVKVTQSSRYLVKRTGEKVFLECVQDMDHENMFWYRQDPGLGLRLIYFSYDVKMKEKGDIPEGYSVSREKKERFSLILESASTNQTSMYLCASSLRQSSYNEQFFGPGTRLTVL.

The J gene is TRBJ1-2, the V gene TRBV6-5; D is undetermined. V shed 2 bases and J shed 2 bases, with 12 bases lying between them. Germline CDR1 reads MNHEY; CDR2 reads SVGAGI. The length of the CDR3 is 15 residues. CDR3 in amino acids: CASSYNVGSNYGYTF. CDR3 bases: TGTGCCAGCAGTTACAATGTGGGCTCAAACTATGGCTACACCTTC.

The chain employs TRBV7-8 and TRBJ1-5; D gene ambiguous. Germline CDR1 reads SGHVS; CDR2 reads FQNEAQ. CDR3 length: 18 amino acids. The V end was cut by 0 bases, the J end by 0 bases, with 15 bases between. The CDR3 nucleotides are TGTGCCAGCAGCTTAGCCTTCGGACCAGGACTTAGCAATCAGCCCCAGCATTTT. As protein: CASSLAFGPGLSNQPQHF. Filled out from reference TRBV7-8 and TRBJ1-5, the complete variable domain reads GAGVSQSPRYKVAKRGQDVALRCDPISGHVSLFWYQQALGQGPEFLTYFQNEAQLDKSGLPSDRFFAERPEGSVSTLKIQRTQQEDSAVYLCASSLAFGPGLSNQPQHFGDGTRLSIL.

The chain uses TRBV28 and TRBJ1-5; unclear D gene. Germline loops: CDR1 MDHEN, CDR2 SYDVKM. Trimming shortened V by 7 bases and J by 2 bases, and 15 bases separated the two germline ends. CDR3 size: 15 residues. CDR3 in amino acids: CASNREAPRNQPQHF. CDR3 nucleotides: TGTGCCAGCAACCGAGAAGCCCCCCGCAATCAGCCCCAGCATTTT.

V usage is TRBV5-4 and J usage is TRBJ2-7; D tentatively fits TRBD1 or TRBD2 (6 bases each). Looked up from germline, CDR1 is SGHNT and CDR2 is YYREEE (reference sequence). The CDR3 length is 16 residues. V lost 0 bases to trimming and J lost 0 bases, with 13 bases between them. CDR3 DNA sequence: TGTGCCAGCAGCTTGGGGCCCGGGGGCGACTCCTACGAGCAGTACTTC. Translating gives CASSLGPGGDSYEQYF. The complete variable domain, with remaining parts taken from reference TRBV5-4 and TRBJ2-7, reads ETGVTQSPTHLIKTRGQQVTLRCSSQSGHNTVSWYQQALGQGPQFIFQYYREEENGRGNFPPRFSGLQFPNYSSELNVNALELDDSALYLCASSLGPGGDSYEQYFGPGTRLTVT.

The rearrangement links TRBV30 to TRBJ1-2; D is possibly TRBD1 (6 bases). This CDR3 has 14 amino acids. Germline-derived CDR1 and CDR2 are GTSNPN and SVGIG (reference sequence). V was trimmed by 2 bases and J by 4 bases, leaving 14 bases between them. CDR3 DNA sequence: TGTGCCTGGAGTCCCACCGACAGGCTCTATGGCTACACCTTC. As protein: CAWSPTDRLYGYTF.

The chain uses TRBV6-6 and TRBJ2-7; 7 positions agree with TRBD1. Germline lookup yields CDR1 MNHNY and CDR2 SVGAGI (reference sequence). The V gene end was trimmed by 3 bases and the J gene end by 3 bases; junction bases not matched to a gene: 5. This CDR3 has 14 residues. CDR3: CASSYLDRDYEQYF. The CDR3, as DNA: TGTGCCAGCAGTTATTTAGACAGGGACTACGAGCAGTACTTC.

The chain has TRBV5-1 and TRBJ2-1; TRBD2 matches at 15 bases. Germline assignment: CDR1 SGHRS and CDR2 YFSETQ. J was trimmed by 3 bases and V by 4 bases; bases with no gene match: 11. This CDR3 comprises 19 residues. CDR3 nucleotide sequence: TGCGCCAGCAGCATAGGACTAGCGGGAGGGCCTAACCGCTACAATGAGCAGTTCTTC. Residues: CASSIGLAGGPNRYNEQFF.

In its sample, this clone was seen once. The chain uses TRBV15 and TRBJ2-1; 8 nucleotides align to TRBD1. V was clipped by 0 bases and J by 6 bases; unmatched bases: 4. Germline V gene lookup returns CDR1 LNHNV and CDR2 YYDKDF (reference sequence). The CDR3 sequence is 15 residues long. The CDR3 coding sequence is TGTGCCACCAGCAGAGAGAATACAGGGGGCAATGAGCAGTTCTTC. This encodes CATSRENTGGNEQFF.

The CDR3 DNA reads TGTGCCAGCAGGCCCGGAACCCCCTACGAGCAGTACTTC. Protein sequence: CASRPGTPYEQYF. This chain links TRBV2 with TRBJ2-7; D gene unclear. The CDR3 runs to 13 residues. Trimming removed 6 bases from V and 2 bases from J, with 11 bases in between. The germline V gene has CDR1 SNHLY and CDR2 FYNNEI.

The chain joins TRBV27 to TRBJ1-5; TRBD1 matches 7 bases. CDR1 is MNHEY and CDR2 is SMNVEV in the germline V gene (reference sequence). This CDR3 has 15 residues. J was trimmed by 3 bases and V by 6 bases; bases with no gene match: 8. The chain's CDR3 is CASRSTGALNQPQHF. DNA of the CDR3: TGTGCCAGCAGATCCACAGGGGCCCTCAATCAGCCCCAGCATTTT.

The V and J genes are TRBV6-6 and TRBJ2-7; tentative D call: TRBD2 (5 bases). This CDR3 is built from 14 residues. Germline CDR1 MNHNY, CDR2 SVGAGI (reference sequence). Between the trimmed V and J ends, which lost 4 bases and 3 bases, there was a span of 13 bases. Here the CDR3 DNA reads TGTGCCAGCAGTTTGCCGGGTGGAGGCTACGAGCAGTACTTC. Translated, it gives CASSLPGGGYEQYF.

With regard to this clone: In the same sample, other DNA sequences code for this CDR3. This chain links TRBV28 with TRBJ2-5; D remains unclear. V was cut by 6 bases and J by 1 base, with 0 bases left in between. The CDR3 loop spans 10 amino acids. Germline-derived CDR1 and CDR2 are MDHEN and SYDVKM. The CDR3 nucleotides read TGTGCCAGCAGCCAAGAGACCCAGTACTTC. This translates into CASSQETQYF.

The chain combines TRBV7-2 with TRBJ2-7; the match to TRBD2 covers 10 bases. The CDR3 extends over 16 amino acids. CDR1 and CDR2 (germline): SGHTA, FQGNSA. Trimming removed 1 base from V and 1 base from J; junction bases left unmatched: 4. CDR3 DNA: TGTGCCAGCAGCTTAGGACGGACTAGCGGATCCTACGAGCAGTACTTC. Translated, it gives CASSLGRTSGSYEQYF.

The chain joins TRBV10-2 to TRBJ1-5, with 8 bases identical to TRBD1. Germline CDR1 WSHSY, CDR2 SAAADI. The CDR3 consists of 15 residues. V lost 2 bases to trimming and J lost 4 bases; unmatched junction nucleotides: 4. The CDR3, as DNA: TGCGCCAGCAGTGAGGGTCAGGGGGCGAATCAGCCCCAGCATTTT. This encodes CASSEGQGANQPQHF.

The chain is built from TRBV2 and TRBJ1-4; 8 bases line up with TRBD1. Germline V gene data show CDR1 as SNHLY and CDR2 as FYNNEI. V lost 7 bases, J lost 2 bases, and 6 bases stayed unmatched. This CDR3 is 15 amino acids long. This CDR3 reads CASTLTGVTNEKLFF. In DNA form, the CDR3 reads TGTGCCAGCACCTTGACAGGGGTTACTAATGAAAAACTGTTTTTT.

The V and J genes are TRBV29-1 and TRBJ1-5; unclear D gene. Germline CDR1 and CDR2: SQVTM and ANQGSEA. V was trimmed by 8 bases and J by 7 bases, leaving 15 bases between them. The CDR3 sequence is 12 residues long. In DNA, the CDR3 is TGCAGCCCGCCCGGTTTGCGACAGCCCCAGCATTTT. Its protein product is CSPPGLRQPQHF.

V is TRBV6-5 and J is TRBJ2-3; 7 bases map to TRBD2. CDR3 length: 14 residues. Germline-derived CDR1 and CDR2 are MNHEY and SVGAGI. V shed 2 bases and J 1 base; nucleotides not matched to a gene: 0. In DNA, the CDR3 is TGTGCCAGCAGTTACGCGGGGGGCACAGATACGCAGTATTTT. Protein sequence: CASSYAGGTDTQYF.

J is TRBJ2-3 and V is TRBV9; 12 nucleotides match TRBD2. The CDR3 sequence is 14 residues long. CDR1 and CDR2 from the germline V gene are SGDLS and YYNGEE. J was trimmed by 7 bases and V by 3 bases; bases with no gene match: 3. The CDR3 here is CASSDLAGGNTQYF. The CDR3 DNA sequence: TGTGCCAGCAGCGACCTAGCGGGAGGGAATACGCAGTATTTT.

The chain has TRBV28 and TRBJ1-5; perhaps TRBD1 as D (5 bases). V shed 5 bases and J shed 1 base, with 12 bases lying between them. This CDR3 contains 15 residues. Germline lookup yields CDR1 MDHEN and CDR2 SYDVKM. The CDR3 DNA sequence: TGTGCCAGCAGTCCCGTGTGGGGGAGCAATCAGCCCCAGCATTTT. Its protein is CASSPVWGSNQPQHF.

The genes are TRBV5-1 and TRBJ2-2; 8 nucleotides match TRBD2. V dropped 3 bases and J dropped 4; count of bases not matched to a gene: 8. This CDR3 spans 16 amino acids. Germline V CDR1 and CDR2: SGHRS, YFSETQ. The CDR3 is CASSSGSGIGTGELFF. Written as DNA, the CDR3 is TGCGCCAGCAGCTCGGGTAGCGGGATAGGCACCGGGGAGCTGTTTTTT.

This clone was picked up one time. V usage is TRBV4-1 and J usage is TRBJ1-5, with a possible D match to TRBD1 (5 bases). V was trimmed by 2 bases and J by 5 bases, leaving 19 bases between them. CDR1 and CDR2 from the germline V gene are MGHRA and YSYEKL. The CDR3 has 17 residues. CDR3 sequence (DNA): TGCGCCAGCAGCCAACCTCTTCGGGGCCCGGCGGATCAGCCCCAGCATTTT. Residues: CASSQPLRGPADQPQHF.

This sequence joins TRBV4-3 and TRBJ2-1, with TRBD1 as a possible D gene (5 bases). The CDR3 has 17 amino acids. Germline CDR1 LGHNA, CDR2 YSLEER. Deletions cut 4 bases from V and 2 bases from J, with 18 bases between. The CDR3 DNA reads as TGCGCCAGCAGCCTGGTCGGCACAGGCCTAACCTACAATGAGCAGTTCTTC. Its translation is CASSLVGTGLTYNEQFF.